The 26 T cell receptor beta chains reported below all come from one sample, sequenced in a study of regulatory T cells in long-lasting Graves disease. As for time point: newly diagnosed GD, antithyroid drugs for less than 3 months. PBMC-extracted RNA yielded the TCR library. To make TCR beta libraries, researchers used iRepertoire HTBI primers and Arm-PCR of CDR3 regions. TCRdb analysed the multiplex PCR reads with MiXCR anew, one entry per CDR3 protein. The repertoire has 400,000 to 500,000 distinct CDR3 sequences, roughly 15% of them found once; the top ten carry approximately 12%. The same data also went into a second study, on T cells in Graves' hyperthyroidism and ophthalmopathy.

The sequencing here drew on peripheral blood mononuclear cells (PBMCs), taken at new diagnosis, from a patient treated with antithyroid drugs. These receptors came from a woman in her thirties with Graves disease.

This clonotype came up many times. The chain joins TRBV12-3 or TRBV12-4 to TRBJ2-1; 7 positions agree with TRBD2. V gave up 7 bases and J gave up 5 bases; unmatched junction bases: 8. The CDR3 spans 14 residues. Here the CDR3 reads CASTPLASNNEQFF. The CDR3 DNA sequence: TGTGCCAGCACCCCACTAGCGAGTAACAATGAGCAGTTCTTC.

The V gene is TRBV19, the J gene TRBJ2-7; tentatively, D is TRBD1 or TRBD2 (5 bases each). The germline CDR1 and CDR2 sequences are LNHDA and SQIVND (reference sequence). The germline V and J ends were trimmed by 2 bases and 7 bases, with 12 bases remaining between them. The length of the CDR3 is 13 residues. This CDR3 reads CASSISLGREQYF. The CDR3 DNA reads TGTGCCAGTAGTATATCCCTGGGACGGGAGCAGTACTTC. Full variable domain (missing parts from reference TRBV19 and TRBJ2-7): DGGITQSPKYLFRKEGQNVTLSCEQNLNHDAMYWYRQDPGQGLRLIYYSQIVNDFQKGDIAEGYSVSREKKESFPLTVTSAQKNPTAFYLCASSISLGREQYFGPGTRLTVT.

This clonotype was observed many times. The chain employs TRBV7-6 and TRBJ2-4, with D possibly being TRBD1 (5 bases). V lost 1 base and J lost 4, with 8 bases in between. The CDR3 is 14 amino acids. CDR1 and CDR2 (germline): SGHVS, FNYEAQ. The CDR3 DNA sequence: TGTGCCAGCAGCTTAGGTTCAGGGAAAAACATTCAGTACTTC. This encodes CASSLGSGKNIQYF.

This chain connects TRBV14 to TRBJ2-7, with 7 bases fitting TRBD1. V dropped 1 base and J dropped 4; count of bases not matched to a gene: 7. The germline gives CDR1 SGHDN, CDR2 FVKESK. The CDR3 runs 15 residues. The CDR3 protein is CASSQGVRGWYEQYF. For the CDR3, the DNA is TGTGCCAGCAGCCAAGGGGTCAGGGGGTGGTACGAGCAGTACTTC.

This clonotype was counted many times. The J gene is TRBJ2-1, the V gene TRBV15; possible D gene TRBD2, 5 bases. Trimming pared 1 base from V and 8 bases from J, leaving 21 bases between. The length of the CDR3 is 17 residues. Germline CDR1 reads LNHNV; CDR2 reads YYDKDF (reference sequence). The CDR3 is CATSRGPADDPRDEQFF. CDR3 DNA: TGTGCCACCAGCAGAGGCCCGGCAGACGACCCGAGGGATGAGCAGTTCTTC. The variable domain in full, completed from reference TRBV15 and TRBJ2-1, reads DAMVIQNPRYQVTQFGKPVTLSCSQTLNHNVMYWYQQKSSQAPKLLFHYYDKDFNNEADTPDNFQSRRPNTSFCFLDIRSPGLGDTAMYLCATSRGPADDPRDEQFFGPGTRLTVL.

Many counts were recorded for this clonotype. The rearrangement joins TRBV2 to TRBJ2-4, with 9 bases identical to TRBD2. The V segment lost 3 bases and the J segment 2 bases; nucleotides outside the gene matches: 14. The length of the CDR3 is 19 residues. Per the germline V gene, CDR1 is SNHLY and CDR2 is FYNNEI. The CDR3 DNA reads as TGTGCCAGCAGTGACTTAGCGGGAGATTGGGGTTTCTCCAAAAACATTCAGTACTTC. This gives the protein CASSDLAGDWGFSKNIQYF.

The rearrangement joins TRBV2 to TRBJ2-5; TRBD2 might be the D (5 bases). V lost 4 bases and J lost 5, with 11 bases in between. The CDR3 contains 13 residues. Looked up from germline, CDR1 is SNHLY and CDR2 is FYNNEI. The CDR3 coding sequence is TGTGCCAGCAGTGGTCTGACGGGGGAGACCCAGTACTTC. Amino acid sequence: CASSGLTGETQYF.

This clonotype was observed a handful of times. The chain combines TRBV9 with TRBJ1-6, with D tentatively TRBD1 (5 bases). Trimming pared 3 bases from V and 6 bases from J, leaving 16 bases between. The CDR3 contains 16 residues. Germline lookup yields CDR1 SGDLS and CDR2 YYNGEE. CDR3 sequence (DNA): TGTGCCAGCAGCGGGCTTGCGGGGGGAAGTAATTCACCCCTCCACTTT. This sequence encodes CASSGLAGGSNSPLHF.

This clonotype was recorded at least ten times. V usage is TRBV18 and J usage is TRBJ2-5, with D perhaps matching TRBD1 (5 bases). The CDR3 is 15 residues long. V was pared by 3 bases and J by 2 bases, with 13 bases between. Germline values: CDR1 KGHSH, CDR2 LQKENI. In DNA form, the CDR3 reads TGTGCCAGCTCACCTCCCGGTACAGGACAAGAGACCCAGTACTTC. This codes for CASSPPGTGQETQYF.

This clonotype was seen many times. The CDR3 protein is CASSSGQGSNEAFF. CDR3 nucleotide sequence: TGTGCCAGCAGTTCTGGACAGGGGTCGAATGAAGCTTTCTTT. This rearrangement joins TRBV28 to TRBJ1-1; TRBD1 matches 9 bases. J lost 7 bases, V lost 4 bases, and 7 bases had no gene match. CDR3 length equals 14 residues. The V gene's germline CDR1 is MDHEN and CDR2 SYDVKM.

This clonotype turned up a few times. The V call is TRBV30, the J call TRBJ2-3, with D perhaps TRBD1 or TRBD2 (6 bases each). Germline values: CDR1 GTSNPN, CDR2 SVGIG (reference sequence). This CDR3 comprises 14 residues. Trimming pared 4 bases from V and 4 bases from J, leaving 15 bases between. The CDR3 protein is CAWNTIGGPDTQYF. CDR3 DNA sequence: TGTGCCTGGAATACCATCGGGGGCCCAGATACGCAGTATTTT.

This clonotype was seen ten or more times. The rearrangement joins TRBV20-1 to TRBJ2-2; no firm D call. V lost 6 bases to trimming and J lost 6 bases, with 8 bases between them. CDR1 DFQATT and CDR2 SNEGSKA come from the germline V gene (reference sequence). This CDR3 has 11 residues. The CDR3 region has the DNA TGCAGTGCCATTTGGGCCGGGGAGCTGTTTTTT. It encodes CSAIWAGELFF.

This clonotype occurred a few times. The V call is TRBV28, the J call TRBJ2-2; TRBD1 or TRBD2 may be the D gene (5 bases each). The germline V gene encodes CDR1 MDHEN and CDR2 SYDVKM. Trimming removed 2 bases from V and 7 bases from J, with 23 bases in between. The CDR3 contains 18 residues. CDR3 sequence (DNA): TGTGCCAGCAGTTTACCCCTCGGGGCCAAACCTCCTGGCGGGGAGCTGTTTTTT. It yields the protein CASSLPLGAKPPGGELFF.

This clonotype came up many times. This chain links TRBV6-2 or TRBV6-3 with TRBJ2-1; 10 bases line up with TRBD2. Germline V gene data show CDR1 as MNHEY and CDR2 as SVGEGT. Trimming removed 5 bases from V and 6 bases from J; junction bases left unmatched: 10. The CDR3 is made up of 16 amino acids. The CDR3 spells CASSEMVAGGVNEQFF. CDR3 nucleotide sequence: TGTGCCAGCAGTGAAATGGTAGCGGGAGGCGTCAATGAGCAGTTCTTC.

This clonotype was picked up many times. This chain links TRBV2 with TRBJ1-2; tentative D call: TRBD1 (6 bases). This CDR3 is built from 13 residues. V dropped 10 bases and J dropped 4 bases, with 16 bases sitting between them. Looked up from germline, CDR1 is SNHLY and CDR2 is FYNNEI. In nucleotides, the CDR3 is TGTGCCAAGATCTGGACAGAAGGCTATGGCTACACCTTC. This translates into CAKIWTEGYGYTF. The full variable domain, in which reference TRBV2 and TRBJ1-2 provide the parts outside the CDR3, is EPEVTQTPSHQVTQMGQEVILRCVPISNHLYFYWYRQILGQKVEFLVSFYNNEISEKSEIFDDQFSVERPDGSNFTLKIRSTKLEDSAMYFCAKIWTEGYGYTFGSGTRLTVV.

Only a few counts were recorded for this clonotype. This sequence joins TRBV27 and TRBJ1-1, with a possible D match to TRBD1 (5 bases). Germline CDR1 MNHEY, CDR2 SMNVEV (reference sequence). The CDR3 is 17 residues long. V shed 2 bases and J shed 5 bases, with 21 bases lying between them. Written as DNA, the CDR3 is TGTGCCAGCAGTTTACTCGACAGAGAGAGAGGACCAACTGAAGCTTTCTTT. Translating it yields CASSLLDRERGPTEAFF.

The sample holds many counts of this clonotype. The V gene is TRBV20-1, the J gene TRBJ2-3; TRBD2 agrees at 12 bases. After removal of 6 bases from V and 0 bases from J, the junction contained 10 bases not matched to a gene. Germline CDR1 DFQATT, CDR2 SNEGSKA (reference sequence). The CDR3 covers 17 residues. The CDR3 is CSALTRLAGVSTDTQYF. CDR3 nucleotides: TGCAGTGCGCTAACCCGACTAGCGGGAGTTAGCACAGATACGCAGTATTTT.

This clonotype was seen ten or more times. The junction does not match germline at one end; this may be a read error. The genes are TRBV7-7 and TRBJ2-3, with 10 bases fitting TRBD2. Germline CDR1 is SSHAT and CDR2 is FNYEAQ (reference sequence). The CDR3 extends over 14 amino acids. The CDR3 region has the DNA TGTGCTAGCAGCTTAGCGGGGGGCGCAGATACGCAGTATTTT. Translation gives CASSLAGGADTQYF. Drawing the rest from reference TRBV7-7 and TRBJ2-3, the complete variable domain is GAGVSQSPRYKVTKRGQDVTLRCDPISSHATLYWYQQALGQGPEFLTYFNYEAQPDKSGLPSDRFSAERPEGSISTLTIQRTEQRDSAMYRCASSLAGGADTQYFGPGTRLTVL.

This clonotype was seen only a few times. V usage is TRBV11-3 and J usage is TRBJ2-3, with D tentatively TRBD1 (6 bases). The CDR3 has 13 residues. Germline V CDR1 and CDR2: SGHNT, YENEEA. The V end was cut by 5 bases, the J end by 11 bases, with 17 bases between. Here the CDR3 reads CASSKYQGQQQYF. For the CDR3, the DNA is TGTGCCAGCAGCAAATACCAGGGGCAGCAGCAGTATTTT.

The V gene is TRBV27, the J gene TRBJ1-4, with D possibly matching TRBD1 (5 bases). CDR1 and CDR2 from the germline V gene are MNHEY and SMNVEV (reference sequence). The CDR3 extends over 15 amino acids. Trimming took 2 bases from V and 4 from J, leaving 11 bases between them. This CDR3 reads CASSLRGADNEKLFF. The CDR3 nucleotides read TGTGCCAGCAGTTTAAGAGGGGCAGATAATGAAAAACTGTTTTTT.

Comments on this clonotype: Since a far larger clone is one base different, this is likely a read error. The chain uses TRBV11-2 and TRBJ2-5, with TRBD2 matching over 7 bases. The last part of the DNA fits TRBJ2-1 better; the J call may be wrong. The CDR3 is 16 amino acids. CDR1 and CDR2 (germline): SGHAT, FQNNGV. CDR3 in amino acids: CASGPFKAGTSNEQFF. In DNA, the CDR3 is TGTGCCAGCGGCCCTTTCAAAGCGGGAACCAGCAATGAGCAGTTCTTC.

This clonotype was observed many times. V and J are TRBV18 and TRBJ2-1; 11 bases agree with TRBD2. Germline trimming cut 6 bases from V and 4 bases from J; bases unmatched to any gene: 14. The CDR3 spans 18 residues. In germline, CDR1 is KGHSH, CDR2 LQKENI. CDR3 sequence: CASSRPGLAVRGYNEQFF. The CDR3 DNA follows: TGTGCCAGCTCCCGACCGGGACTAGCGGTACGTGGTTACAATGAGCAGTTCTTC. Looking up the rest from reference TRBV18 and TRBJ2-1 gives the full variable domain: NAGVMQNPRHLVRRRGQEARLRCSPMKGHSHVYWYRQLPEEGLKFMVYLQKENIIDESGMPKERFSAEFPKEGPSILRIQQVVRGDSAAYFCASSRPGLAVRGYNEQFFGPGTRLTVL.

This clonotype was seen ten or more times. The rearrangement links TRBV7-2 to TRBJ1-2; D is possibly TRBD1 (6 bases). This CDR3 contains 14 residues. The V gene lost 2 bases and the J gene lost 3 bases, with 10 bases spanning the gap. From germline, CDR1 is SGHTA and CDR2 FQGNSA. CDR3 sequence reads: CASSLRGGYYGYTF. CDR3 DNA sequence: TGTGCCAGCAGCTTAAGGGGGGGATACTATGGCTACACCTTC.

This clonotype was recorded many times. The gene calls are TRBV7-9 and TRBJ1-2, with 11 bases matching TRBD1. The germline V gene encodes CDR1 SEHNR and CDR2 FQNEAQ (reference sequence). The CDR3 totals 14 residues. Germline trimming cut 3 bases from V and 8 bases from J; bases unmatched to any gene: 5. The CDR3 here is CASSFGQGADGYTF. The CDR3 DNA reads as TGTGCCAGCAGCTTTGGACAGGGGGCAGACGGCTACACCTTC.

This clonotype was recorded a few times. The chain recombines TRBV5-1 with TRBJ2-3, with D possibly matching TRBD2 (7 bases). V was shortened by 6 bases and J by 5 bases, with 19 bases between the two germline ends. Germline assignment: CDR1 SGHRS and CDR2 YFSETQ. CDR3 length: 15 residues. This CDR3 reads CASTRGGGIGDTQYF. In DNA, the CDR3 is TGCGCCAGCACCCGAGGGGGGGGGATTGGAGATACGCAGTATTTT. The variable domain in full, with the rest retrieved from reference TRBV5-1 and TRBJ2-3, is KAGVTQTPRYLIKTRGQQVTLSCSPISGHRSVSWYQQTPGQGLQFLFEYFSETQRNKGNFPGRFSGRQFSNSRSEMNVSTLELGDSALYLCASTRGGGIGDTQYFGPGTRLTVL.

This clonotype was counted at least ten times. This chain links TRBV6-5 with TRBJ1-5; 10 positions agree with TRBD1. The CDR3 extends over 16 amino acids. Germline V lookup: CDR1 MNHEY, CDR2 SVGAGI. Germline trimming cut 4 bases from V and 5 bases from J; bases unmatched to any gene: 8. The DNA of the CDR3 is TGTGCCAGCAGTTTCAATTTCGGGACAGGGGATCAGCCCCAGCATTTT. Protein product: CASSFNFGTGDQPQHF.